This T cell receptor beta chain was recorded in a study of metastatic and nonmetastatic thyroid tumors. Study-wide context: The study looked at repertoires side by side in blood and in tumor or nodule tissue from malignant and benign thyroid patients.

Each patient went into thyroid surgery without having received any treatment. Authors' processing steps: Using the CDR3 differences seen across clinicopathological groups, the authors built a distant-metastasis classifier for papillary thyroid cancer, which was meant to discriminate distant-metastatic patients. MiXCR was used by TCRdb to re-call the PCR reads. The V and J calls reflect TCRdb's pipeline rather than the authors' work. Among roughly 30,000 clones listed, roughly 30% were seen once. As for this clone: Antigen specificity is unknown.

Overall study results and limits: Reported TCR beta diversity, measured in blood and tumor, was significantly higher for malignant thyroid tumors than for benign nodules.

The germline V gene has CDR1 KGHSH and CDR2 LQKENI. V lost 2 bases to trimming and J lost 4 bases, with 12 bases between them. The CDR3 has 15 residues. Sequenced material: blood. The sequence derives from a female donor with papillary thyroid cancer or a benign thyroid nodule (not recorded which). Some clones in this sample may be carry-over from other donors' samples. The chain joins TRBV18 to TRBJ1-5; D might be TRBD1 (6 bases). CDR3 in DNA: TGTGCCAGCTCACCAGGGCAGGGGCAGAATCAGCCCCAGCATTTT. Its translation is CASSPGQGQNQPQHF.